This T cell receptor (beta chain) comes out of a study of cytomegalovirus exposure and HLA in healthy donors. 60 Vbeta and 13 Jbeta primers were used in PCR. TCRdb's table, derived via immunoSEQ multiplex PCR, lists solely in-frame clones and lacks some. The data hold roughly 100,000 clones, with about 80% observed a single time. Germline V gene data show CDR1 as SGHRS and CDR2 as YFSETQ. The CDR3 loop spans 15 amino acids. V was cut by 0 bases and J by 6 bases, with 15 bases left in between. About this clone itself: Its antigen is as yet unknown. The conserved phenylalanine or tryptophan normally closing the CDR3 is absent here, so this likely arose from a read error.

Findings and limits, study-wide: TCR beta V segments were, for the most part, productive about 87% or about 30% of the time in an earlier analysis. Highest at DRB1 and lowest at HLA-C, TCR association rates differed among HLA loci in a later analysis. Analysis was performed later, and it showed HLA-associated TCR beta chains to be more clonally expanded than equally common others. Across donors, most TCRs were seen rarely, yet some public ones were widespread.

The specimen sequenced was PBMCs. The chain combines TRBV5-1 with TRBJ1-2; maybe TRBD1 (6 bases). The sequence was collected from a man in his fifties in good health and CMV-seropositive. DNA for the CDR3: TGCGCCAGCAGCTTGGACGGCAGGGGAGTTGATGGCTACACCCTC. Protein: CASSLDGRGVDGYTL.